A single T cell receptor beta chain is shown here with its context. The data were taken from a study of blood T cell repertoires in COVID-19. Study background: Both acute and convalescent COVID-19 samples were obtained from the United States, Italy and Spain. Sources were T cells, B-cell-depleted T cells, or PBMCs; the material itself was cDNA or gDNA.

How the authors handled the data: Researchers report that nucleated cell counts were estimated from reference gene primer amplification. The table came from immunoSEQ multiplex PCR; TCRdb's copy has only in-frame clones and leaves some out. The V and J calls and clone size come from that table; D and trimming were worked out from the DNA. The table has roughly 130,000 clones, approximately 89% seen once; the top ten hold approximately 4%. The CDR3 has 15 residues. Losses at the gene ends were 4 bases for V and 8 bases for J; bases not matched to a gene: 8. Germline V gene lookup returns CDR1 MGHRA and CDR2 YSYEKL.

The specimen sequenced was peripheral blood. This TCR derives from a woman aged 55-69 years with acute or convalescent COVID-19. The chain employs TRBV4-1 and TRBJ1-4; 9 positions agree with TRBD1. CDR3 sequence reads: CASSPWGTGREKLFF. In nucleotides, the CDR3 is TGCGCCAGCAGCCCCTGGGGGACAGGGAGAGAAAAACTGTTTTTT.